Below are 20 T cell receptor beta chains sequenced from a single sample in a study of OX40 agonist ivuxolimab in advanced cancers. Generated by immunoSEQ multiplex PCR, the TCRdb table keeps only in-frame clones and is missing some. This sample has fewer than 20,000 clones, with 90% found just once. The source was CD4+ or CD8+ T cells sorted from blood, collected in a trial of the OX40 agonist ivuxolimab. These receptors were collected from an adult with an advanced solid tumor such as melanoma, head and neck, liver or kidney cancer.

The chain uses TRBV10-1 and TRBJ2-1; 10 positions match TRBD2. This CDR3 has 14 amino acids. The V gene end was trimmed by 3 bases and the J gene end by 7 bases; junction bases not matched to a gene: 3. From germline, CDR1 is WNHNN and CDR2 SYGVQD (reference sequence). Here the CDR3 DNA reads TGCGCCAGCAGTGAACCGGGACTAGCGAATGAGCAGTTCTTC. Protein product: CASSEPGLANEQFF.

This clone qualifies as medium-sized. The chain has TRBV30 and TRBJ1-5; D gene uncertain. Trimming took off 0 bases at V and 3 bases at J, with 9 bases between the two ends. CDR3 size: 14 residues. Germline V gives CDR1 GTSNPN, CDR2 SVGIG (reference sequence). DNA of the CDR3: TGTGCCTGGAGTGTAGTGCAGATCAATCAGCCCCAGCATTTT. Translated: CAWSVVQINQPQHF.

The CDR3 spells CASSLEGQGYEQYF. DNA of the CDR3: TGTGCCAGCAGTTTAGAGGGACAGGGGTACGAGCAGTACTTC. J is TRBJ2-7 and V is TRBV27, with 10 bases identical to TRBD1. Germline V gene data show CDR1 as MNHEY and CDR2 as SMNVEV (reference sequence). CDR3 size: 14 residues. With 2 bases clipped from V and 4 bases from J, the junction kept 2 bases outside the gene matches.

The chain is built from TRBV9 and TRBJ2-3, with 8 bases matching TRBD2. CDR1 and CDR2 (germline): SGDLS, YYNGEE. The CDR3 sequence is 17 residues long. After removal of 1 base from V and 6 bases from J, the junction contained 13 bases not matched to a gene. CDR3 loop: CASSVPTGTREFDTQYF. The CDR3, as DNA: TGTGCCAGCAGCGTACCAACCGGGACTAGAGAATTCGATACGCAGTATTTT.

CDR3 residues: CASSGVSGNSYNEQFF. The CDR3 DNA is TGTGCCAGCAGTGGGGTTAGCGGAAACTCCTACAATGAGCAGTTCTTC. V usage is TRBV2 and J usage is TRBJ2-1, with D possibly being TRBD2 (6 bases). Germline loops: CDR1 SNHLY, CDR2 FYNNEI. The V end was cut by 4 bases, the J end by 0 bases, with 13 bases between. This CDR3 contains 16 residues.

The chain has TRBV29-1 and TRBJ1-2; 7 bases fit TRBD1. The V segment lost 5 bases and the J segment 4 bases; nucleotides outside the gene matches: 7. Germline CDR1 SQVTM, CDR2 ANQGSEA. This CDR3 has 13 amino acids. The CDR3 DNA sequence: TGCAGCGTTCCCCAAGGGGGCGGCTATGGCTACACCTTC. Its translation is CSVPQGGGYGYTF.

Concerning this clone itself: Its ends do not fully match the called genes, so a read error is possible. This chain uses TRBV9 with TRBJ2-3; TRBD1 is a possible D gene (7 bases). There are 15 residues in the CDR3. Germline loops: CDR1 SGDLS, CDR2 YYNGEE. The CDR3 region is CASTVGGGVPDTQYF. Here the CDR3 DNA reads TGTGCCAGCACCGTAGGAGGGGGCGTACCAGATACGCAGTATTTT.

The chain has TRBV10-2 and TRBJ2-5; tentative D call: TRBD2 (6 bases). Deletions cut 1 base from V and 2 bases from J, with 14 bases between. CDR3 length: 16 amino acids. Germline assignment: CDR1 WSHSY and CDR2 SAAADI. CDR3 DNA: TGCGCCAGCAGTGAGTTTGGGGGAGGCTGGCAAGAGACCCAGTACTTC. The encoded protein is CASSEFGGGWQETQYF.

By share of the sample, this clone is medium-sized. The rearrangement links TRBV5-1 to TRBJ2-7; the match to TRBD2 covers 10 bases. The CDR3 covers 15 residues. CDR1 SGHRS and CDR2 YFSETQ come from the germline V gene. The ends lost 3 bases at V and 4 bases at J; junction bases unmatched: 7. The CDR3, as DNA: TGCGCCAGCAGCTCCTGGCTAGCGGGAGAGTACGAGCAGTACTTC. It encodes CASSSWLAGEYEQYF.

V gene TRBV6-6 combines with J gene TRBJ2-7, with D perhaps matching TRBD2 (6 bases). Trimming took 2 bases from V and 7 from J, leaving 6 bases between them. The CDR3 runs 11 residues. Germline V gene data show CDR1 as MNHNY and CDR2 as SVGAGI (reference sequence). For the CDR3, the DNA is TGTGCCAGCAGTTACGGGGGGGAGCAGTACTTC. It specifies CASSYGGEQYF.

V is TRBV19 and J is TRBJ2-5, with TRBD1 identical over 7 bases. This CDR3 comprises 14 residues. Germline CDR1 LNHDA, CDR2 SQIVND (reference sequence). V shed 3 bases and J 5 bases; nucleotides not matched to a gene: 6. CDR3 bases: TGTGCCAGTAGTATTGAGGGCAGGGGGGAGACCCAGTACTTC. Translating it yields CASSIEGRGETQYF. Based on the CDR3 plus reference TRBV19 and TRBJ2-5, the full variable domain is DGGITQSPKYLFRKEGQNVTLSCEQNLNHDAMYWYRQDPGQGLRLIYYSQIVNDFQKGDIAEGYSVSREKKESFPLTVTSAQKNPTAFYLCASSIEGRGETQYFGPGTRLLVL.

The rearrangement links TRBV19 to TRBJ2-5; 12 nucleotides agree with TRBD1. The closer fit of TRBJ2-7 to the DNA end suggests the J call may be wrong. CDR3 length equals 14 residues. The germline CDR1 and CDR2 sequences are LNHDA and SQIVND (reference sequence). CDR3 region: CATTGTGGAYEQYF. CDR3 in DNA: TGTGCCACAACCGGGACAGGGGGCGCCTACGAGCAGTACTTC.

The V gene is TRBV6-5, the J gene TRBJ2-2; no firm D call. Germline values: CDR1 MNHEY, CDR2 SVGAGI. The CDR3 extends over 13 amino acids. V was shortened by 6 bases and J by 5 bases, with 10 bases between the two germline ends. The CDR3 DNA follows: TGTGCCAGCAGCCCCATAGAGACCGGGGAGCTGTTTTTT. It specifies CASSPIETGELFF.

This chain joins TRBV7-2 and TRBJ2-7; D is unclear. The V gene's germline CDR1 is SGHTA and CDR2 FQGNSA. The CDR3 extends over 14 amino acids. Trimming stripped 3 bases from V and 0 bases from J, with 9 bases between. The CDR3 DNA sequence: TGTGCCAGCAGCTTTAAGGAGAACTCCTACGAGCAGTACTTC. This encodes CASSFKENSYEQYF.

This chain joins TRBV6-6 and TRBJ2-7; possibly TRBD2 for D (6 bases). The V and J ends lost 6 bases and 6 bases respectively, with 15 bases between them. CDR3 size: 13 residues. The germline V gene encodes CDR1 MNHNY and CDR2 SVGAGI (reference sequence). The chain's CDR3 is CASRAGSVGEQYF. In nucleotides, the CDR3 is TGTGCCAGCAGAGCCGGGAGCGTAGGCGAGCAGTACTTC.

This chain connects TRBV18 to TRBJ1-2; 10 bases align to TRBD1. The trim removed 2 bases at V and 0 bases at J, leaving 6 bases unmatched. Germline V gene data show CDR1 as KGHSH and CDR2 as LQKENI. The CDR3 totals 17 residues. CDR3 nucleotides: TGTGCCAGCTCACCAATGACAGGGGGCTCGGCTAACTATGGCTACACCTTC. Translation: CASSPMTGGSANYGYTF.

The chain uses TRBV2 and TRBJ2-5; D is possibly TRBD1 (5 bases). Judging by the DNA end, TRBJ2-7 fits better; the J call may be wrong. The length of the CDR3 is 13 residues. Germline CDR1 reads SNHLY; CDR2 reads FYNNEI. The CDR3 protein is CASSEDTAYEQYF. CDR3 sequence (DNA): TGTGCCAGCAGTGAGGACACTGCCTACGAGCAGTACTTC.

The J gene is TRBJ2-7, the V gene TRBV9; TRBD1 agrees at 8 bases. The V segment lost 0 bases and the J segment 7 bases; nucleotides outside the gene matches: 6. CDR3 length: 14 residues. Per the germline V gene, CDR1 is SGDLS and CDR2 is YYNGEE. The CDR3 DNA follows: TGTGCCAGCAGCGTAGCAGGGGGCTTTCGTGAGCAGTACTTC. Translating gives CASSVAGGFREQYF.

The chain couples TRBV5-5 to TRBJ1-5, with no clear D. Germline CDR1 SGHKS, CDR2 YYEKEE (reference sequence). This CDR3 comprises 12 residues. Trimming pared 1 base from V and 6 bases from J, leaving 5 bases between. As DNA, the CDR3 is TGTGCCAGCAGCTTGCCCGGTCAGCCCCAGCATTTT. It codes for CASSLPGQPQHF.

This clone was seen once. This chain connects TRBV19 to TRBJ2-3; 9 bases are shared with TRBD1. Germline V gives CDR1 LNHDA, CDR2 SQIVND (reference sequence). CDR3 length equals 13 residues. The J segment lost 6 bases and the V segment lost 10 bases, leaving 8 bases of the junction unmatched. CDR3 in amino acids: CATGGQGADTQYF. CDR3 coding DNA: TGTGCCACCGGGGGACAGGGAGCCGATACGCAGTATTTT.